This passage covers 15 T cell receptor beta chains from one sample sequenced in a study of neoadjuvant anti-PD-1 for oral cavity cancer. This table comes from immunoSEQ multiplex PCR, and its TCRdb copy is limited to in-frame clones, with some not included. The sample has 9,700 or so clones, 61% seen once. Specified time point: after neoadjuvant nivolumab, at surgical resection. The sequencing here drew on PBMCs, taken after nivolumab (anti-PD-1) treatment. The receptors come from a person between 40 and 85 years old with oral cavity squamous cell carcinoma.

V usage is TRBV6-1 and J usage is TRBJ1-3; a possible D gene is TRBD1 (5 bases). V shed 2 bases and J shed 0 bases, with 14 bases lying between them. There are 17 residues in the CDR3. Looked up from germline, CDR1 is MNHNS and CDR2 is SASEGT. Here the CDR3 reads CASSEPLGPFSGNTIYF. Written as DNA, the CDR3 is TGTGCCAGCAGTGAACCCTTGGGACCCTTCTCTGGAAACACCATATATTTT.

CDR3 nucleotide sequence: TGTGCCAGCAGTTACTCAACAAGGGATGGCTACACCTTC. Translation: CASSYSTRDGYTF. This chain uses TRBV6-5 with TRBJ1-2; no clear D gene. CDR1 is MNHEY and CDR2 is SVGAGI in the germline V gene. The germline V and J ends were trimmed by 0 bases and 6 bases, with 8 bases remaining between them. The CDR3 has 13 residues.

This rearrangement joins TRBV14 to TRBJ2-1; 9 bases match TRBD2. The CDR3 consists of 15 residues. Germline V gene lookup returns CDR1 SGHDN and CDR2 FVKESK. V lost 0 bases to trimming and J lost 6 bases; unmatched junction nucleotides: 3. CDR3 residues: CASSQEGLAINEQFF. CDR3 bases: TGTGCCAGCAGCCAAGAAGGACTAGCGATCAATGAGCAGTTCTTC.

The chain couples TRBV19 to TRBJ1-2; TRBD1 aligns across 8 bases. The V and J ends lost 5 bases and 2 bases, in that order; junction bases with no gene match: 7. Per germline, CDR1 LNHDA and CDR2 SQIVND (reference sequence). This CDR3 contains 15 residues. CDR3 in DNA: TGTGCCAGTAGTTCAACCAGGGGGCTAAACTATGGCTACACCTTC. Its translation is CASSSTRGLNYGYTF.

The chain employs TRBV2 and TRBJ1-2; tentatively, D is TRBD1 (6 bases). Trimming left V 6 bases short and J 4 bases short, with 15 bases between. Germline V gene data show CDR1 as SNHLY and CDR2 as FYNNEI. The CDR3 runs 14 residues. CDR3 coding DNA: TGTGCCAGCAGCCCGGTCGGGGGCCCCTATGGCTACACCTTC. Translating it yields CASSPVGGPYGYTF.

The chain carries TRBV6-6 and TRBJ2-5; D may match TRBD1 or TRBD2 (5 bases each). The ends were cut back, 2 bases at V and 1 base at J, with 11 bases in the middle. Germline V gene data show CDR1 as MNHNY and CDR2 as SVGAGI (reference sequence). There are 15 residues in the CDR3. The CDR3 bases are TGTGCCAGCAGTTACCCCACAGGACTCCAAGAGACCCAGTACTTC. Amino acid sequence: CASSYPTGLQETQYF.

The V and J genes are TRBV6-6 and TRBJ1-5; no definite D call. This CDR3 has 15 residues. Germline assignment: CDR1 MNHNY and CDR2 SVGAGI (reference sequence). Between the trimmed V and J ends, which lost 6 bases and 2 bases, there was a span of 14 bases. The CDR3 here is CASSRPPDGNQPQHF. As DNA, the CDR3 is TGTGCCAGCAGCCGCCCACCGGACGGCAATCAGCCCCAGCATTTT.

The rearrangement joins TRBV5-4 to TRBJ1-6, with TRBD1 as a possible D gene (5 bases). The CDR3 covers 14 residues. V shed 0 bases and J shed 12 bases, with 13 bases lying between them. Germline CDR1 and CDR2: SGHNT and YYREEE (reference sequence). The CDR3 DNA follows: TGTGCCAGCAGCTTGGCAGGGAGTGGGAAACCCCTCCACTTT. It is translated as CASSLAGSGKPLHF.

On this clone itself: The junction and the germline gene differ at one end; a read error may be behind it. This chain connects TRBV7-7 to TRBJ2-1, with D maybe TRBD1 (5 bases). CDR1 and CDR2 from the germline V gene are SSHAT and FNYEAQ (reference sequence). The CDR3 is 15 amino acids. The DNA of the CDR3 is TGTGCTAGCAGCTCACAGGTGAGCTCCTACAATGAGCAGTTCTTC. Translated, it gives CASSSQVSSYNEQFF.

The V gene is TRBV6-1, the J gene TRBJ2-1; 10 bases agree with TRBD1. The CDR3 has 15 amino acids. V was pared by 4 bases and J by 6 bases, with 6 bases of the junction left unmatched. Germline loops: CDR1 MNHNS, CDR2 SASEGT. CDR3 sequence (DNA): TGTGCCAGCAGTGCTAGGGGGACAGGGGTCAATGAGCAGTTCTTC. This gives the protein CASSARGTGVNEQFF.

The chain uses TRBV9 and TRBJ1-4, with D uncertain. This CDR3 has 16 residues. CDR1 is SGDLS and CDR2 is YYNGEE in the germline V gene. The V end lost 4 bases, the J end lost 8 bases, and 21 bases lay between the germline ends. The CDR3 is CASSPHSTGLEEKLFF. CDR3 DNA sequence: TGTGCCAGCAGCCCCCATAGTACGGGGTTAGAGGAAAAACTGTTTTTT.

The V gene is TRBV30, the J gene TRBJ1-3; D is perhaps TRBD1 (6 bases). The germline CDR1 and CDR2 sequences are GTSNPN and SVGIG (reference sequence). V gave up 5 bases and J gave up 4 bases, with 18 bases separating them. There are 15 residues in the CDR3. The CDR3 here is CAWLFPGAPGNTIYF. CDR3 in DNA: TGTGCCTGGCTTTTCCCAGGGGCCCCGGGAAACACCATATATTTT.

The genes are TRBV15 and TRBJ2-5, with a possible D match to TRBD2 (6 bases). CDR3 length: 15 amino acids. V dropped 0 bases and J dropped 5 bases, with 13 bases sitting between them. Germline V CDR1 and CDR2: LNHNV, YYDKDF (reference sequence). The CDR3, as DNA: TGTGCCACCAGCAGAGAAACGGGACGGGGGGAGACCCAGTACTTC. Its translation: CATSRETGRGETQYF.

The CDR3 sequence is CASNQAGVEQYF. CDR3 DNA: TGTGCCAGCAACCAGGCGGGGGTGGAGCAGTACTTC. J is TRBJ2-7 and V is TRBV2; 7 nucleotides align to TRBD2. The CDR3 runs 12 residues. CDR1 SNHLY and CDR2 FYNNEI come from the germline V gene. Losses at the gene ends were 7 bases for V and 7 bases for J; bases not matched to a gene: 7.

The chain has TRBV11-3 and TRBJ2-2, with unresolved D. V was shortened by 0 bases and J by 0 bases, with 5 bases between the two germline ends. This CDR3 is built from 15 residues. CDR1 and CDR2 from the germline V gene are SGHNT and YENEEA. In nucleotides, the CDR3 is TGTGCCAGCAGCTTAGAAGGAACGAACACCGGGGAGCTGTTTTTT. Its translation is CASSLEGTNTGELFF.